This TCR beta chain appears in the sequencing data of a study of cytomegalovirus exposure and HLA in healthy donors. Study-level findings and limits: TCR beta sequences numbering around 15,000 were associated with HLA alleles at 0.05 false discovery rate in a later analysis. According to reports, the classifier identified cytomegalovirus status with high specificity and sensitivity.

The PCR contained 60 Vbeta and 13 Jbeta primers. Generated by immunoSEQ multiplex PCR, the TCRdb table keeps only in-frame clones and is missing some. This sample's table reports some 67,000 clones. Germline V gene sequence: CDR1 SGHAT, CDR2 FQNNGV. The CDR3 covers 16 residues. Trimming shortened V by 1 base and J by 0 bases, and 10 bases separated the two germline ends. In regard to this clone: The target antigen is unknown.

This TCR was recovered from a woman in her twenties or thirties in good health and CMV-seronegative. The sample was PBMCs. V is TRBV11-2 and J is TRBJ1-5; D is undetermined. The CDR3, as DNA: TGTGCCAGCAGCTTAGGTGCGGGAAGTAGCAATCAGCCCCAGCATTTT. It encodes CASSLGAGSSNQPQHF.